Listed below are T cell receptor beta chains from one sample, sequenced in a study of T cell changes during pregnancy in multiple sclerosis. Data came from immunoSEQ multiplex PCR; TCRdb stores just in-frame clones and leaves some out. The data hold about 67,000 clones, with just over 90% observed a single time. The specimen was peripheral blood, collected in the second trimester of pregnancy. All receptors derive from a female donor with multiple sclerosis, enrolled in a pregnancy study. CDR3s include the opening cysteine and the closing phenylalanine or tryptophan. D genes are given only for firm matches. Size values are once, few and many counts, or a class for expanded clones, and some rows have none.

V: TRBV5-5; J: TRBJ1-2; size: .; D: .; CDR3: CASSSGGAQYGYTF; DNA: TGTGCCAGCAGCTCGGGGGGCGCCCAATATGGCTACACCTTC
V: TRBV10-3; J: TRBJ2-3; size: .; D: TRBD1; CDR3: CAISGTGGADTQYF; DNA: TGTGCCATCAGTGGGACAGGGGGGGCAGATACGCAGTATTTT
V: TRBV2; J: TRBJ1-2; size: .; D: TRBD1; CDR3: CASRDTGGYGYTF; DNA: TGTGCCAGCAGAGACACAGGGGGCTATGGCTACACCTTC
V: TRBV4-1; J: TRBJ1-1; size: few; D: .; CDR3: CASSQDRQGRTEAFF; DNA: TGCGCCAGCAGCCAAGATCGGCAGGGAAGGACTGAAGCTTTCTTT
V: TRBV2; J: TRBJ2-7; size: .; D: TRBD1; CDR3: CATDLGQGVYEQYF; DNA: TGTGCCACCGACCTTGGACAGGGGGTCTACGAGCAGTACTTC
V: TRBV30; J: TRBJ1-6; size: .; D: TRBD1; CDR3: CAWRTGGNSYNSPLHF; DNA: TGTGCCTGGAGGACAGGGGGTAACTCCTATAATTCACCCCTCCACTTT
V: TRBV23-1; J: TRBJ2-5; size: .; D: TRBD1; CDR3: CASSPRDRGRQETQYF; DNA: TGCGCCAGCAGTCCCCGGGACAGGGGACGTCAAGAGACCCAGTACTTC
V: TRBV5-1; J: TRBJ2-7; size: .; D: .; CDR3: CASSSQVSYEQYF; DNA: TGCGCCAGCAGTTCTCAGGTGTCCTACGAGCAGTACTTC
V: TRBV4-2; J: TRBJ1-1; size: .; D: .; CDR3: CASSQEARTDYEAFF; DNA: TGTGCCAGCAGCCAAGAGGCGCGGACAGATTATGAAGCTTTCTTT
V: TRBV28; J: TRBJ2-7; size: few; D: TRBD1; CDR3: CASSTLTGGTYEQYF; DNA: TGTGCCAGCAGCACCCTAACAGGGGGAACCTACGAGCAGTACTTC
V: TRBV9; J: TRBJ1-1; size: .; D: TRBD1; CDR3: CASSVGTGGMNTEAFF; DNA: TGTGCCAGCAGCGTAGGCACAGGGGGAATGAACACTGAAGCTTTCTTT
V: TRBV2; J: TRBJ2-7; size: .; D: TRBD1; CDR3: CASRWGQGADNEQYF; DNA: TGTGCCAGCAGGTGGGGACAGGGGGCTGACAACGAGCAGTACTTC
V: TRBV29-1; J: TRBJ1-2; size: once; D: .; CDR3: CSVEDLVWGDINNYGYTF; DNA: TGCAGCGTTGAAGATCTGGTGTGGGGGGATATCAATAACTATGGCTACACCTTC
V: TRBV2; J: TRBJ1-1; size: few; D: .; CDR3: CASSAGTYTEAFF; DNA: TGTGCCAGCAGCGCCGGGACATACACTGAAGCTTTCTTT
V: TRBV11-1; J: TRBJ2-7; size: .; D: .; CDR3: CASSPPDRRTYEQYF; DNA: TGTGCCAGCAGCCCTCCCGACAGGCGTACCTACGAGCAGTACTTC
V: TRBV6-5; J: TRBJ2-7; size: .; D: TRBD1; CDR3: CASSQTGGLGEQYF; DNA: TGTGCCAGCAGCCAGACAGGGGGTCTCGGCGAGCAGTACTTC